The source of this T cell receptor (beta chain) is a study of monozygotic twins with inflammatory bowel disease. Study-wide results and limits: With inverse Simpson as the measure, TCRbeta diversity was lower in IBD patients than in healthy co-twins.

The total RNA came straight from whole blood, and T cells were not sorted beforehand. Template-switch reactions added UMIs with a 6-nucleotide sample barcode. TCRdb re-analyzed the 5' RACE reads; it lists each CDR3 protein once, without DNA. The table lists over 130,000 distinct CDR3 sequences, with 2.4% in the top ten. This CDR3 comprises 15 residues. Germline V lookup: CDR1 LGHDT, CDR2 YNNKEL (reference sequence). A note on this clonotype: The antigen is not known.

Specimen: blood. This chain uses TRBV3-1 with TRBJ2-5. This receptor was taken from a human donor with ulcerative colitis or Crohn's disease, or a healthy co-twin of an affected twin (not recorded which). CDR3 region: CASSQDLDWQETQYF.